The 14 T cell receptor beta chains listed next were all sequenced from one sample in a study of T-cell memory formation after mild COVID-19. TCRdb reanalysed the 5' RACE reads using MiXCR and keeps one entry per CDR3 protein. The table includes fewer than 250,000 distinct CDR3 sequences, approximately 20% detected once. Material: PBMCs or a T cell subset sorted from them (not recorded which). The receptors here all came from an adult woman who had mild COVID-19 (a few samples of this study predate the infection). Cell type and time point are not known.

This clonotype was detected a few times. CDR3 sequence reads: CASSLDGTPGGNTIYF. CDR3 nucleotides: TGTGCCAGCAGTTTAGACGGGACGCCCGGTGGAAACACCATATATTTT. The chain employs TRBV12-3 or TRBV12-4 and TRBJ1-3, with D tentatively TRBD1 (5 bases). V was trimmed by 1 base and J by 3 bases, leaving 13 bases between them. This CDR3 contains 16 residues.

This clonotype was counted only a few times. The CDR3 sequence: CASSLEEGRGEQYF. The CDR3 nucleotides are TGCGCCAGCAGCTTGGAAGAGGGAAGGGGGGAGCAGTACTTC. The genes are TRBV5-1 and TRBJ2-7; D may be TRBD1 (6 bases). Trimming removed 0 bases from V and 7 bases from J, with 14 bases in between. CDR1 and CDR2 (germline): SGHRS, YFSETQ. The CDR3 totals 14 residues.

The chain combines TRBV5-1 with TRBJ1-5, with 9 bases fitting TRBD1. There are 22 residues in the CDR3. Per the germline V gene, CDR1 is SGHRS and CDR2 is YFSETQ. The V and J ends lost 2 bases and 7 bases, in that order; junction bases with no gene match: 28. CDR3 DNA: TGCGCCAGCAGCTTATTTTCCGGGGGAGGACAGGGGTTTTTTGAGAGCTTCCAGCCCCAGCATTTT. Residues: CASSLFSGGGQGFFESFQPQHF.

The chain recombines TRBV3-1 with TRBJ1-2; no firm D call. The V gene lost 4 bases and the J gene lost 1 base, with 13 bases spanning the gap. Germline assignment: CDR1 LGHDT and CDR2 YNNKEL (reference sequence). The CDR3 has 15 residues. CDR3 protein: CASSRKGGSNYGYTF. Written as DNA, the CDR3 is TGTGCCAGCAGCCGGAAAGGAGGAAGTAACTATGGCTACACCTTC.

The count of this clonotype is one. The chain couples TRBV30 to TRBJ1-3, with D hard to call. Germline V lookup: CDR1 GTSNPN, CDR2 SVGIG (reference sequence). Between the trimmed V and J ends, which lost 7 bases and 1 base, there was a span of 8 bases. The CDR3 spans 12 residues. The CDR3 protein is CASHRSGNTIYF. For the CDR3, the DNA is TGTGCCTCTCACCGTTCTGGAAACACCATATATTTT.

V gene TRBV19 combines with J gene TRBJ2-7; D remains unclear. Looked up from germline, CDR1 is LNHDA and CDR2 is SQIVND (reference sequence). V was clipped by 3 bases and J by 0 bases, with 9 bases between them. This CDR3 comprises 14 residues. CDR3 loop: CASSMAFGSYEQYF. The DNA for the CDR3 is TGTGCCAGTAGTATGGCATTCGGCTCCTACGAGCAGTACTTC.

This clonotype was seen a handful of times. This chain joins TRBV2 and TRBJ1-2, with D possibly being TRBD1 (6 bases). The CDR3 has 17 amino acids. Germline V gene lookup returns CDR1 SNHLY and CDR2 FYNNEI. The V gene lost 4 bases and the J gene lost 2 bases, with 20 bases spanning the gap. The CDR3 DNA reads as TGTGCCAGCAGTGTGGGCAGGGGCCCCGTTGGGAACTATGGCTACACCTTC. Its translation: CASSVGRGPVGNYGYTF.

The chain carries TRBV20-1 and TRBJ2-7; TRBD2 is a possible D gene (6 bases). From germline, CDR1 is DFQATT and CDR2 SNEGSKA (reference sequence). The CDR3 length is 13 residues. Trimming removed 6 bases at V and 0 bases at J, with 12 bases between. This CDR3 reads CSAGRLNSYEQYF. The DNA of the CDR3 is TGCAGTGCGGGGAGGTTAAACTCCTACGAGCAGTACTTC.

CDR3 region: CASRRNGLAGFNEQFF. The CDR3 DNA follows: TGTGCCAGCAGACGAAACGGACTAGCGGGGTTCAATGAGCAGTTCTTC. This chain uses TRBV27 with TRBJ2-1, with TRBD2 matching 12 bases. Trimming at V came to 6 bases and at J to 6 bases, leaving 9 bases not matched to a gene. CDR1 and CDR2 (germline): MNHEY, SMNVEV (reference sequence). The CDR3 is made up of 16 amino acids.

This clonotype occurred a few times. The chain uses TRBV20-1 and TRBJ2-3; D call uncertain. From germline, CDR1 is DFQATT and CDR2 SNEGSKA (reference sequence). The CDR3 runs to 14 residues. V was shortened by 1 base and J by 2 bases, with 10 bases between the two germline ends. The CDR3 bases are TGCAGTGCTAGAGTAGGGATTAACACAGATACGCAGTATTTT. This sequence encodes CSARVGINTDTQYF.

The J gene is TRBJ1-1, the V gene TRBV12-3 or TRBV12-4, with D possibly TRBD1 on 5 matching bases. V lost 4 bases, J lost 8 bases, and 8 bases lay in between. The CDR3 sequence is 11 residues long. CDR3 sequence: CASSSRAEAFF. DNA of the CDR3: TGTGCCAGCAGTTCCAGGGCGGAAGCTTTCTTT.

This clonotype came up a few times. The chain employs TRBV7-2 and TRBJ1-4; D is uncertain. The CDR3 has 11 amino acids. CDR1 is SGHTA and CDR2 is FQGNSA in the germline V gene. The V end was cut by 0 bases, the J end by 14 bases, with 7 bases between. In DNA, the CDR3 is TGTGCCAGCAGCTTAGCCCACACCCTGTTTTTT. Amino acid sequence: CASSLAHTLFF.

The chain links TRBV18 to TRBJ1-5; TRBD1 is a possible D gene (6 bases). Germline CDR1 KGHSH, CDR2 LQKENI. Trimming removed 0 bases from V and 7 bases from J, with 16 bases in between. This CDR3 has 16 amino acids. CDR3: CASSPPENRDGQPQHF. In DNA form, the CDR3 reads TGTGCCAGCTCACCACCCGAAAACAGGGACGGGCAGCCCCAGCATTTT. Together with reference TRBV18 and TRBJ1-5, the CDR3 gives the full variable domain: NAGVMQNPRHLVRRRGQEARLRCSPMKGHSHVYWYRQLPEEGLKFMVYLQKENIIDESGMPKERFSAEFPKEGPSILRIQQVVRGDSAAYFCASSPPENRDGQPQHFGDGTRLSIL.

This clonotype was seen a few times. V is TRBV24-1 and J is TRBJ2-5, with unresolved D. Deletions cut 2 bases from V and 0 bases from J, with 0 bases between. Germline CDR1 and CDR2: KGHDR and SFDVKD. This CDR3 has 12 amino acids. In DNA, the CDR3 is TGTGCCACCAGTGATTACCAAGAGACCCAGTACTTC. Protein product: CATSDYQETQYF.